The text below deals with one T cell receptor (beta chain). Each sample came from a Caucasian adult donor living in Nashville, Tennessee. Sequencing used immunoSEQ multiplex PCR; TCRdb keeps in-frame clones, though not all of them. The sample includes 550,000 to 850,000 clones, around 72% of them seen just once. This specimen comes from a study of shared clonotypes between healthy human individuals. The CDR3 loop spans 12 amino acids. The V gene's germline CDR1 is ENHRY and CDR2 SYGVKD. The sample comprised memory CD4+ T cells sorted from blood. As for subset: CD45RA-negative fraction. V gene TRBV10-3 combines with J gene TRBJ2-2; D remains unclear. The receptor was isolated from a woman aged 30 to 39 in good health. The CDR3 here is CAIRHHTGELFF. CDR3 DNA sequence: TGTGCAATCCGGCACCACACCGGGGAGCTGTTTTTT.